This paragraph reports one T cell receptor (beta chain). V lost 7 bases, J lost 0 bases, and 9 bases lay in between. The CDR3 spans 13 residues. Germline assignment: CDR1 MDHEN and CDR2 SYDVKM. The entry originates in a study of shared clonotypes between healthy human individuals. Method: immunoSEQ multiplex PCR; TCRdb's copy keeps in-frame clones and lacks some. The repertoire consists of 700,000 or so clones, with roughly 78% occurring once and the leading ten covering 1.8%. The sequence derives from a woman aged 30 to 39 in good health. Sequencing input: memory CD4+ T cells sorted from blood. Indicated subset: CD45RA-negative fraction. The J gene is TRBJ1-2, the V gene TRBV28; D gene uncertain. Written as DNA, the CDR3 is TGTGCCAGCATGGTCGGGGCTAACTATGGCTACACCTTC. Translating it yields CASMVGANYGYTF.